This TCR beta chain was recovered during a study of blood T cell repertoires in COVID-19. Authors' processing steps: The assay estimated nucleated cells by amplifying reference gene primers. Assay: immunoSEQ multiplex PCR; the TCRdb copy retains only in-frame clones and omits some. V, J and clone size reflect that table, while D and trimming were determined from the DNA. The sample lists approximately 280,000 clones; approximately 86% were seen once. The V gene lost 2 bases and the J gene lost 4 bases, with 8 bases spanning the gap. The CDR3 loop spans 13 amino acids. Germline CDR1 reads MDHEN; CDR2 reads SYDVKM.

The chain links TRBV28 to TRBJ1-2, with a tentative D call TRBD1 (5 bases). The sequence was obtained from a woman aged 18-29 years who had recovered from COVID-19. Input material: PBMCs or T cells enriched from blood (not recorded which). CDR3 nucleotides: TGTGCCAGCAGTTTAACGGGGGTCTATGGCTACACCTTC. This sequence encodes CASSLTGVYGYTF.